The rows below give T cell receptor beta chains drawn from one sample of a study of CD8+ T cells in alopecia areata. Sequencing used immunoSEQ multiplex PCR; TCRdb keeps in-frame clones, though not all of them. Among some 110,000 clones listed, about 60% were seen once. This material consisted of CD8+ T cells sorted from blood, taken at week 24, from a patient treated with tofacitinib. These receptors came from a human donor with alopecia areata. CDR3s include the opening cysteine and the closing phenylalanine or tryptophan. The order of the fields is J gene, D gene, V gene, clone size, CDR3 protein, CDR3 DNA. The D gene is left open where the match is weak. Clone size is given for some rows only: seen once, a few or many times, or a class if the clone is expanded.

J: TRBJ2-2
D: -
V: TRBV6-6
size: -
CDR3: CASLLTDNTGELFF
DNA: TGTGCCAGCTTGCTGACAGATAACACCGGGGAGCTGTTTTTT

J: TRBJ1-1
D: -
V: TRBV6-5
size: -
CDR3: CASITGGAEAFF
DNA: TGTGCCAGCATCACGGGGGGAGCCGAAGCTTTCTTT

J: TRBJ1-2
D: -
V: TRBV6-5
size: -
CDR3: CASSSPRTDYGYTF
DNA: TGTGCCAGCAGTTCGCCCCGGACAGACTATGGCTACACCTTC

J: TRBJ1-6
D: -
V: TRBV7-8
size: few
CDR3: CASSLASTANSPLHF
DNA: TGTGCCAGCAGCTTAGCGAGCACAGCTAATTCACCCCTCCACTTT

J: TRBJ2-4
D: TRBD2
V: TRBV29-1
size: -
CDR3: CSVTGTKVDIQYF
DNA: TGCAGCGTTACCGGGACTAAGGTAGACATTCAGTACTTC

J: TRBJ1-5
D: -
V: TRBV13
size: -
CDR3: CASSLGASDQPQHF
DNA: TGTGCCAGCAGCTTAGGGGCCTCCGATCAGCCCCAGCATTTT

J: TRBJ2-1
D: TRBD2
V: TRBV27
size: -
CDR3: CASAPGGMNEQFF
DNA: TGTGCCAGCGCCCCCGGGGGGATGAATGAGCAGTTCTTC

J: TRBJ2-2
D: TRBD1
V: TRBV4-1
size: -
CDR3: CASSQKGANTGELFF
DNA: TGCGCCAGCAGCCAAAAGGGGGCAAACACCGGGGAGCTGTTTTTT

J: TRBJ2-5
D: -
V: TRBV7-2
size: -
CDR3: CASSLATSHETQYF
DNA: TGTGCCAGCAGCTTAGCAACTAGCCATGAGACCCAGTACTTC

J: TRBJ2-7
D: -
V: TRBV5-4
size: -
CDR3: CASSFGDHGSYEQYF
DNA: TGTGCCAGCAGCTTTGGGGATCATGGATCCTACGAGCAGTACTTC

J: TRBJ2-4
D: -
V: TRBV2
size: -
CDR3: CASSGRLDLAKNIQYF
DNA: TGTGCCAGCAGCGGACGGCTCGACCTAGCCAAAAACATTCAGTACTTC

J: TRBJ1-1
D: -
V: TRBV9
size: -
CDR3: CASSVALGNTEAFF
DNA: TGTGCCAGCAGCGTAGCTCTGGGGAACACTGAAGCTTTCTTT

J: TRBJ2-4
D: TRBD1
V: TRBV10-3
size: -
CDR3: CAITDRGLLDENIQYF
DNA: TGTGCCATCACGGACAGGGGGCTCCTGGACGAAAACATTCAGTACTTC

J: TRBJ1-1
D: -
V: TRBV30
size: once
CDR3: CAWSFGFNTEAFF
DNA: TGTGCCTGGAGTTTTGGGTTTAACACTGAAGCTTTCTTT

J: TRBJ2-5
D: -
V: TRBV5-5
size: few
CDR3: CASSLLGIGQETQYF
DNA: TGTGCCAGCAGCTTGCTGGGGATAGGCCAAGAGACCCAGTACTTC

J: TRBJ2-5
D: -
V: TRBV15
size: -
CDR3: CATSRVMGQETQYF
DNA: TGTGCCACCAGCAGAGTCATGGGACAAGAGACCCAGTACTTC

J: TRBJ2-2
D: -
V: TRBV6-4
size: -
CDR3: CASSLRTANTGELFF
DNA: TGTGCCAGCAGTCTGAGGACAGCGAACACCGGGGAGCTGTTTTTT

J: TRBJ2-1
D: -
V: TRBV7-9
size: -
CDR3: CASKGRNNEQFF
DNA: TGTGCCAGCAAGGGGAGAAACAATGAGCAGTTCTTC

J: TRBJ2-3
D: TRBD1
V: TRBV6-4
size: -
CDR3: CASSEGTGSTDTQYF
DNA: TGTGCCAGCAGTGAGGGGACAGGGAGCACAGATACGCAGTATTTT

J: TRBJ2-7
D: TRBD1
V: TRBV27
size: -
CDR3: CASSLKTGDYSYEQYF
DNA: TGTGCCAGCAGTTTAAAGACAGGGGATTATTCCTACGAGCAGTACTTC

J: TRBJ1-1
D: -
V: TRBV5-1
size: -
CDR3: CASSFRAPDTEAFF
DNA: TGCGCCAGCAGCTTCCGGGCCCCGGACACTGAAGCTTTCTTT

J: TRBJ1-1
D: -
V: TRBV13
size: -
CDR3: CASSSVDGDTEAFF
DNA: TGTGCCAGCAGCTCAGTAGACGGGGACACTGAAGCTTTCTTT

J: TRBJ1-1
D: -
V: TRBV19
size: -
CDR3: CASTPISVSMNTEAFF
DNA: TGTGCCAGTACCCCAATCTCGGTATCTATGAACACTGAAGCTTTCTTT

J: TRBJ2-4
D: -
V: TRBV5-1
size: -
CDR3: CASSLDGGNIQYF
DNA: TGCGCCAGCAGCTTGGACGGGGGTAACATTCAGTACTTC

J: TRBJ2-1
D: -
V: TRBV18
size: once
CDR3: CASSPVTQGIYNEQFF
DNA: TGTGCCAGCTCACCAGTCACCCAGGGTATTTACAATGAGCAGTTCTTC

J: TRBJ2-7
D: -
V: TRBV7-8
size: few
CDR3: CASSVQSGYEQYF
DNA: TGTGCCAGCAGCGTACAAAGCGGCTACGAGCAGTACTTC